This TCR beta chain is from a study of radiotherapy plus CTLA-4 blockade in lung cancer. On the study more broadly: Patients showed objective responses in 15% to 20% of cases, and disease control was achieved by 31%.

TCRdb's copy holds only in-frame clones and misses some; the assay was immunoSEQ multiplex PCR. This table has some 80,000 clones, about four fifths appearing once. Those patients who had chemo-refractory metastatic non-small-cell lung cancer were given focal radiation along with CTLA-4 blockade through ipilimumab. The CDR3 is 14 amino acids. Per the germline V gene, CDR1 is LGHNA and CDR2 is YSLEER. V was trimmed by 6 bases and J by 5 bases, leaving 11 bases between them. General observations from the study: Among blood TCR repertoires after radiotherapy plus ipilimumab, tumor-derived clones expanded.

This clone has just one count. Its antigen is unknown. The genes are TRBV4-3 and TRBJ1-6; a weak D match, TRBD1 (6 bases). The sequences come from peripheral blood, collected from a patient treated with radiotherapy plus ipilimumab. The source is a human donor with non-small cell lung cancer whose response to radiotherapy plus ipilimumab could not be evaluated. Some clones in this sample may be carry-over from other donors' samples. The CDR3 region has the DNA TGCGCCAGCAGTCGGACAGCAAATAATTCACCCCTCCACTTT. It specifies CASSRTANNSPLHF.